These T cell receptor beta chains were read from a single sample in a study of T cell changes during pregnancy in multiple sclerosis. The table came from immunoSEQ multiplex PCR; TCRdb's copy has only in-frame clones and leaves some out. Seen here are 65,000 to 85,000 clones, approximately 95% observed once, and the top ten hold approximately 0.15%. Sequenced here: CD4+ T cells from peripheral blood mononuclear cells, sampled after pregnancy. The receptor set was obtained from a female donor with multiple sclerosis, enrolled in a pregnancy study. CDR3s include the opening cysteine and the closing phenylalanine or tryptophan. D genes are given only for firm matches. Expanded clones are given a class, and other clones once, few, many or no size at all.

TRBV7-2,.,TRBJ2-5,TRBD2,CATRGGGQETQYF,TGTGCCACCCGGGGGGGAGGGCAAGAGACCCAGTACTTC
TRBV11-3,once,TRBJ2-2,.,CASSFGLAGELFF,TGTGCCAGCAGCTTTGGCCTAGCGGGGGAGCTGTTTTTT
TRBV11-2,once,TRBJ1-2,.,CASSRTDMGVYGYTF,TGTGCCAGCAGCCGGACAGACATGGGGGTCTATGGCTACACCTTC
TRBV9,.,TRBJ1-4,TRBD1,CASSTGVGANEKLFF,TGTGCCAGCAGCACAGGGGTGGGAGCTAATGAAAAACTGTTTTTT
TRBV5-6,.,TRBJ2-3,TRBD2,CASSLGLAGNTQYF,TGTGCCAGCAGCTTGGGACTAGCGGGCAATACGCAGTATTTT
TRBV7-3,.,TRBJ2-3,TRBD2,CASSRGLAGPDTQYF,TGTGCCAGCAGCCGCGGACTAGCGGGACCGGATACGCAGTATTTT
TRBV7-2,.,TRBJ1-2,.,CASSLGQKPNYGYTF,TGTGCCAGCAGCTTAGGGCAGAAACCTAACTATGGCTACACCTTC
TRBV14,.,TRBJ1-4,.,CASSQAQGGKLFF,TGTGCCAGCAGCCAAGCCCAAGGGGGAAAACTGTTTTTT
TRBV28,.,TRBJ1-5,TRBD1,CASSLDRGGDQPQHF,TGTGCCAGCAGTCTAGACAGGGGTGGCGATCAGCCCCAGCATTTT
TRBV27,.,TRBJ2-7,TRBD2,CASPSGTRPYEQYF,TGTGCCAGCCCCTCCGGGACTAGACCCTACGAGCAGTACTTC
TRBV6-5,.,TRBJ2-3,TRBD2,CATRELQVDTQYF,TGTGCCACGCGGGAGCTTCAGGTAGATACGCAGTATTTT
TRBV27,.,TRBJ2-7,TRBD1,CASSLLPGTGNEQYF,TGTGCCAGCAGTCTACTCCCCGGGACAGGGAACGAGCAGTACTTC
TRBV2,.,TRBJ2-5,TRBD2,CASSGLAGVETQYF,TGTGCCAGCAGTGGGCTAGCGGGAGTAGAGACCCAGTACTTC
TRBV6-5,once,TRBJ1-2,.,CASSYAQNYGYTF,TGTGCCAGCAGTTACGCACAGAACTATGGCTACACCTTC
TRBV28,.,TRBJ1-2,.,CASSFLTGRGNYGYTF,TGTGCCAGCAGTTTTTTAACAGGGAGGGGTAACTATGGCTACACCTTC
TRBV7-2,once,TRBJ2-5,.,CASTLGDTVGLAQYF,TGTGCCAGCACCTTAGGGGACACAGTAGGTCTGGCCCAGTACTTC
TRBV27,few,TRBJ2-7,TRBD2,CASSRAGGDAHEQYF,TGTGCCAGCAGTAGAGCGGGAGGCGACGCCCACGAGCAGTACTTC
TRBV7-9,few,TRBJ1-1,.,CASSSRDTEAFF,TGTGCCAGCAGCAGCAGGGACACTGAAGCTTTCTTT
TRBV7-9,.,TRBJ2-3,TRBD2,CASSQTSGSWGTDTQYF,TGTGCCAGCAGCCAAACTAGCGGGAGCTGGGGCACAGATACGCAGTATTTT
TRBV7-2,.,TRBJ2-5,TRBD2,CASSLALSGRTQYF,TGTGCCAGCAGCTTAGCGTTAAGCGGGAGGACCCAGTACTTC
TRBV9,.,TRBJ2-7,TRBD2,CASSEGTSGYEQYF,TGTGCCAGCAGCGAAGGAACTAGCGGTTACGAGCAGTACTTC
TRBV7-7,few,TRBJ1-1,TRBD1,CASSLSGTAPAFF,TGTGCTAGCAGCTTATCCGGGACAGCCCCCGCTTTCTTT
TRBV5-1,.,TRBJ1-1,.,CASSLGGVNTEAFF,TGCGCCAGCAGCTTGGGGGGGGTGAACACTGAAGCTTTCTTT
TRBV11-3,.,TRBJ2-2,TRBD2,CASSPAGEARTGELFF,TGTGCCAGCAGCCCGGCGGGGGAGGCACGGACCGGGGAGCTGTTTTTT
TRBV10-3,.,TRBJ2-3,.,CAIKSSVDTQYF,TGTGCCATCAAATCCTCCGTGGATACGCAGTATTTT
TRBV6-6,.,TRBJ1-5,.,CASRTTDNSNQPQHF,TGTGCCAGCAGAACGACAGATAATAGCAATCAGCCCCAGCATTTT
TRBV28,.,TRBJ1-2,.,CASKEGRPGYTF,TGTGCCAGTAAGGAAGGGAGGCCCGGCTACACCTTC
TRBV28,.,TRBJ1-1,.,CASWSLSGVTEAFF,TGTGCCAGCTGGTCCCTTTCGGGGGTCACTGAAGCTTTCTTT
TRBV2,.,TRBJ2-5,.,CASRKEIGSTETQYF,TGTGCCAGCAGGAAAGAAATTGGCTCAACGGAGACCCAGTACTTC
TRBV28,once,TRBJ1-4,.,CASSDSSWVDATNEKLFF,TGTGCCAGCAGTGACAGCTCGTGGGTGGATGCCACTAATGAAAAACTGTTTTTT
TRBV5-6,.,TRBJ2-1,.,CASSLLLTPGLNYNEQFF,TGTGCCAGCAGCTTGTTGCTGACCCCGGGACTTAACTACAATGAGCAGTTCTTC
TRBV27,once,TRBJ1-1,TRBD1,CASSSLTGTGISEAFF,TGTGCCAGCAGTTCCCTTACCGGGACAGGGATCTCTGAAGCTTTCTTT
TRBV5-1,.,TRBJ1-1,.,CASSLEAGVWTEAFF,TGCGCCAGCAGCTTGGAGGCAGGGGTTTGGACTGAAGCTTTCTTT
TRBV28,.,TRBJ1-2,TRBD1,CASSFRGQGTGYTF,TGTGCCAGCAGTTTTCGGGGACAGGGGACTGGCTACACCTTC
TRBV2,.,TRBJ2-3,TRBD1,CASGRDRSTDTQYF,TGTGCCAGCGGCCGGGACAGAAGCACAGATACGCAGTATTTT
TRBV18,once,TRBJ2-1,TRBD2,CASSPLPSGSYNEQFF,TGTGCCAGCTCACCGCTGCCTAGCGGGTCCTACAATGAGCAGTTCTTC
TRBV19,once,TRBJ2-5,TRBD1,CASRQGAGETQYF,TGTGCCAGTCGGCAGGGGGCAGGAGAGACCCAGTACTTC
TRBV5-1,.,TRBJ2-2,TRBD2,CASAREASGTGELFF,TGCGCCAGCGCCCGAGAGGCTAGCGGTACCGGGGAGCTGTTTTTT
TRBV6-5,.,TRBJ1-2,.,CASSYSREFNYGYTF,TGTGCCAGCAGTTATAGTCGGGAGTTTAACTATGGCTACACCTTC
TRBV6-6,.,TRBJ2-1,TRBD1,CASSREQGVAYNEQFF,TGTGCCAGCAGCCGGGAACAGGGGGTGGCCTACAATGAGCAGTTCTTC
TRBV10-3,once,TRBJ1-2,TRBD1,CAFHGDRGYGYTF,TGTGCCTTCCACGGGGACAGGGGATATGGCTACACCTTC
TRBV19,.,TRBJ2-7,TRBD1,CASSVRQGGYEQYF,TGTGCCAGTAGCGTCAGACAGGGTGGCTACGAGCAGTACTTC
TRBV19,.,TRBJ2-7,TRBD1,CASSTRDRAHEQYF,TGTGCCAGTAGTACCCGGGACAGGGCACACGAGCAGTACTTC
TRBV19,.,TRBJ1-1,TRBD1,CASSPGQGTEAFF,TGTGCCAGTAGTCCGGGACAGGGGACTGAAGCTTTCTTT
TRBV5-4,once,TRBJ2-1,TRBD1,CASSLDPGQLGNEQFF,TGTGCCAGCAGCTTGGACCCGGGACAGTTAGGGAATGAGCAGTTCTTC
TRBV4-1,once,TRBJ2-3,.,CASSQVSTDTQYF,TGCGCCAGCAGCCAAGTATCCACTGATACGCAGTATTTT
TRBV11-2,.,TRBJ2-7,.,CASSLAGYEQYF,TGTGCCAGCAGCTTAGCCGGGTACGAGCAGTACTTC
TRBV19,few,TRBJ2-2,.,CATRGGELFF,TGTGCCACGAGGGGGGGGGAGCTGTTTTTT
TRBV18,.,TRBJ2-1,TRBD2,CASSRLAAGSSYNEQFF,TGTGCCAGCTCACGACTAGCGGCCGGAAGCTCCTACAATGAGCAGTTCTTC
TRBV7-6,.,TRBJ2-5,TRBD1,CASSLDQGAGETQYF,TGTGCCAGCAGCTTAGACCAGGGGGCTGGAGAGACCCAGTACTTC
TRBV6-1,.,TRBJ1-1,TRBD1,CASSATQGITTEAFF,TGTGCCAGCAGTGCGACACAGGGGATCACAACTGAAGCTTTCTTT
TRBV28,.,TRBJ1-2,TRBD1,CASSLFGTGGPGYTF,TGTGCCAGCAGTTTATTCGGGACAGGGGGACCTGGCTACACCTTC
TRBV11-2,once,TRBJ2-7,.,CASSLAGPNEQYF,TGTGCCAGCAGCTTGGCAGGGCCCAACGAGCAGTACTTC
TRBV5-1,.,TRBJ2-7,TRBD2,CASSSGRDEQYF,TGCGCCAGCAGTAGCGGGAGGGACGAGCAGTACTTC
TRBV10-1,once,TRBJ2-2,TRBD1,CASSEGRGTTGELFF,TGCGCCAGCAGTGAAGGCAGGGGGACCACCGGGGAGCTGTTTTTT
TRBV5-4,.,TRBJ2-4,.,CASSLGRGVAKNIQYF,TGTGCCAGCAGCTTGGGAAGAGGCGTAGCCAAAAACATTCAGTACTTC
TRBV10-3,.,TRBJ2-7,.,CAISGDPGDSYEQYF,TGTGCCATCAGTGGCGACCCGGGGGACTCCTACGAGCAGTACTTC
TRBV30,.,TRBJ2-1,.,CAWSAGRQQFF,TGTGCCTGGAGTGCGGGAAGGCAGCAGTTCTTC
TRBV6-5,.,TRBJ2-7,.,CASRALDNYEQYF,TGTGCCAGCAGGGCCCTGGACAACTACGAGCAGTACTTC
TRBV7-2,.,TRBJ1-3,TRBD1,CASSPTGASGNTIYF,TGTGCCAGCAGCCCCACAGGGGCCTCTGGAAACACCATATATTTT